Listed below are T cell receptor beta chains from one sample, sequenced in a study of blood T cell repertoires in COVID-19. Libraries were prepared by immunoSEQ multiplex PCR; TCRdb keeps only in-frame clonotypes and omits some of them. Altogether a few hundred thousand clones are present, about nine tenths being singletons, with the ten largest covering less than 9.5%. The sequencing sample was made of PBMCs or T cells enriched from blood (not recorded which). Receptors originate from a woman between 25 and 40 years old who had recovered from COVID-19. CDR3s include the opening cysteine and the closing phenylalanine or tryptophan. Fields, in order: V gene, D gene, CDR3 length, J gene, clone size, CDR3 protein, CDR3 DNA. A D gene is named only where the DNA matches it firmly. Size values are once, few and many counts, or a class for expanded clones, and some rows have none.

TRBV13,TRBD1,13,TRBJ1-2,.,CASRLTGATGYTF,TGTGCCAGCAGATTGACAGGGGCCACTGGCTACACCTTC
TRBV7-2,.,14,TRBJ1-1,.,CASSAGRLNTEAFF,TGTGCCAGCAGCGCGGGGCGGCTAAACACTGAAGCTTTCTTT
TRBV13,.,15,TRBJ1-2,.,CASSLAPEVGYGYTF,TGTGCCAGCAGCTTAGCCCCGGAGGTGGGCTATGGCTACACCTTC
TRBV30,TRBD2,14,TRBJ2-7,.,CAWSSTGTSGMLYF,TGTGCCTGGAGTAGCACCGGGACTAGCGGAATGCTGTACTTC
TRBV11-2,.,14,TRBJ1-1,once,CASSLDGWALEAFF,TGTGCCAGCAGCTTAGATGGTTGGGCCCTTGAAGCTTTCTTT
TRBV27,TRBD2,14,TRBJ2-7,.,CASSRPGLGYEQYF,TGTGCCAGCAGTCGCCCGGGACTAGGCTACGAGCAGTACTTC
TRBV19,TRBD2,16,TRBJ2-7,.,CASSIRGLAGHYEQYF,TGTGCCAGTAGTATCAGAGGACTAGCGGGACACTACGAGCAGTACTTC
TRBV6-5,TRBD1,15,TRBJ2-3,.,CASESGTASTDTQYF,TGTGCCAGCGAATCCGGGACAGCTAGCACAGATACGCAGTATTTT
TRBV5-5,.,17,TRBJ1-3,.,CASSLDRLGVTGNTIYF,TGTGCCAGCAGCTTGGATCGGTTAGGGGTAACTGGAAACACCATATATTTT
TRBV6-5,.,12,TRBJ2-4,.,CATRGAGGIQYF,TGTGCCACCCGCGGGGCAGGGGGCATTCAGTACTTC
TRBV19,.,15,TRBJ1-2,.,CASSTTPGFHYGYTF,TGTGCCAGTAGTACCACCCCGGGGTTTCACTATGGCTACACCTTC